This T cell receptor (beta chain) was recorded in a study of patients and donors after allogeneic stem cell transplantation. Each CDR3 protein gets one entry after TCRdb re-called the RT-PCR reads with MiXCR. The profile shows 800,000 to 1,000,000 distinct CDR3 sequences, 18% of them singletons. The CDR3 loop spans 14 amino acids. The germline V gene encodes CDR1 LNHNV and CDR2 YYDKDF (reference sequence). Deletions cut 0 bases from V and 8 bases from J, with 11 bases between. The chain joins TRBV15 to TRBJ2-1; D is possibly TRBD2 (5 bases). The material sequenced was blood, either unsorted or a sorted T cell fraction (not recorded which). This receptor was identified in a human donor who was either an allogeneic HSCT recipient or a stem cell or donor lymphocyte infusion donor (not recorded which). It is not recorded whose cells these are; they may come from a transplant donor. The DNA for the CDR3 is TGTGCCACCAGCAGAGATCGGGGATTCCATGAGCAGTTCTTC. Protein: CATSRDRGFHEQFF.